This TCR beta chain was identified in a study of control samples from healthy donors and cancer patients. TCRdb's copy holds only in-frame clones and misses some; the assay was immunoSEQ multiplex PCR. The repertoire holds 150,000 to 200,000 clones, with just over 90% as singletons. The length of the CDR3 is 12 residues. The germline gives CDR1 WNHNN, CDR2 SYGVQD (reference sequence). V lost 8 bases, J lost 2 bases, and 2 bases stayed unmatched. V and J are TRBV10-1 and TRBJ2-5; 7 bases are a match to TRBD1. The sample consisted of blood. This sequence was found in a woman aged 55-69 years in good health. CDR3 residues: CASSGQQETQYF. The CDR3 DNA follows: TGCGCCAGCTCGGGACAGCAAGAGACCCAGTACTTC.